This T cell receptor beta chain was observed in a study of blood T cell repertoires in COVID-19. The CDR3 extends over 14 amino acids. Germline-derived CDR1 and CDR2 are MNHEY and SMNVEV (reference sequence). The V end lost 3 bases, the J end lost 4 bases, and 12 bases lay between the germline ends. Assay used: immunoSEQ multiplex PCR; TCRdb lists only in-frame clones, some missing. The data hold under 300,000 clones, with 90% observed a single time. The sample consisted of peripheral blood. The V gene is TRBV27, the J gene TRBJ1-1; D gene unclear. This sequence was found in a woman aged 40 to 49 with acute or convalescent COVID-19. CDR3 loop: CASSFRGQLTEAFF. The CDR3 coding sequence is TGTGCCAGCAGTTTCCGAGGGCAGCTCACTGAAGCTTTCTTT.